Following are 15 T cell receptor beta chains from one sample sequenced in a study of T cells in localized non-small cell lung cancer. Here immunoSEQ multiplex PCR was the method, and the copy in TCRdb shows in-frame clones only, minus some. The sample lists some 22,000 clones, around 82% occurring once. Specimen: PBMCs, collected before any cancer treatment. The receptor source for this set is a man aged 35 to 69 with stage II lung adenocarcinoma.

The V call is TRBV2, the J call TRBJ2-6, with D possibly TRBD1 on 6 matching bases. Germline V gives CDR1 SNHLY, CDR2 FYNNEI. The CDR3 spans 18 residues. The V end was cut by 4 bases, the J end by 0 bases, with 16 bases between. As DNA, the CDR3 is TGTGCCAGCAGTGTCCCCCCGACAGGCCACTCTGGGGCCAACGTCCTGACTTTC. Amino acid sequence: CASSVPPTGHSGANVLTF.

This clone was found a few times. The chain joins TRBV6-4 to TRBJ2-3; D is uncertain. This CDR3 has 15 residues. Trimming took 3 bases from V and 1 from J, leaving 11 bases between them. The V gene's germline CDR1 is MRHNA and CDR2 SNTAGT. The CDR3 nucleotides read TGTGCCAGCAGTGAAGGAAGAGTGGGCACAGATACGCAGTATTTT. Protein sequence: CASSEGRVGTDTQYF.

This clone has just a few counts. The chain combines TRBV18 with TRBJ2-2; TRBD2 might be the D (6 bases). Trimming left V 2 bases short and J 0 bases short, with 7 bases between. CDR3 length equals 15 residues. Germline CDR1 KGHSH, CDR2 LQKENI. CDR3 residues: CASSPGGANTGELFF. The DNA of the CDR3 is TGTGCCAGCTCACCAGGAGGGGCGAACACCGGGGAGCTGTTTTTT.

The chain uses TRBV7-2 and TRBJ2-5; D assignment may be TRBD1 or TRBD2 (6 bases each). Germline V gene lookup returns CDR1 SGHTA and CDR2 FQGNSA. There are 16 residues in the CDR3. V was shortened by 1 base and J by 2 bases, with 14 bases between the two germline ends. The CDR3 sequence is CASSLERGALQETQYF. The CDR3 DNA follows: TGTGCCAGCAGCTTAGAAAGGGGGGCCTTACAAGAGACCCAGTACTTC.

The rearrangement links TRBV5-1 to TRBJ2-7; 9 bases match TRBD1. The germline V gene encodes CDR1 SGHRS and CDR2 YFSETQ. The CDR3 extends over 14 amino acids. V was pared by 5 bases and J by 1 base, with 4 bases of the junction left unmatched. The CDR3 nucleotides read TGCGCCAGCAGTTACAGGGGGCCTTCCTACGAGCAGTACTTC. This sequence encodes CASSYRGPSYEQYF.

This chain connects TRBV5-1 to TRBJ2-2, with 7 nucleotides matching TRBD1. This CDR3 spans 15 amino acids. The V segment lost 2 bases and the J segment 5 bases; nucleotides outside the gene matches: 6. From germline, CDR1 is SGHRS and CDR2 YFSETQ. For the CDR3, the DNA is TGCGCCAGCAGCTTCGATGGGACAGCTACCGGGGAGCTGTTTTTT. It is translated as CASSFDGTATGELFF.

The chain uses TRBV7-2 and TRBJ2-7; 9 positions match TRBD2. Trimming at V came to 0 bases and at J to 5 bases, leaving 8 bases not matched to a gene. The CDR3 has 16 amino acids. Germline V lookup: CDR1 SGHTA, CDR2 FQGNSA. CDR3 region: CASSLAAGGARNEQYF. CDR3 DNA sequence: TGTGCCAGCAGCTTAGCAGCGGGAGGAGCTCGGAACGAGCAGTACTTC.

The rearrangement uses TRBV11-3 and TRBJ2-1; 11 bases map to TRBD2. Germline V CDR1 and CDR2: SGHNT, YENEEA. Trimming cost V 5 bases and J 7 bases; bases outside gene matches: 7. This CDR3 contains 15 residues. The CDR3 region has the DNA TGTGCCAGCAGCCCCGGGGCTAGCGGGGGGAATGAGCAGTTCTTC. Its translation: CASSPGASGGNEQFF.

CDR3 bases: TGTGCCACGGGACAGGTGAACACCGGGGAGCTGTTTTTT. Translation: CATGQVNTGELFF. The chain couples TRBV2 to TRBJ2-2, with TRBD1 identical over 8 bases. The germline V gene has CDR1 SNHLY and CDR2 FYNNEI. The CDR3 is made up of 13 amino acids. Germline trimming cut 10 bases from V and 1 base from J; bases unmatched to any gene: 2.

In DNA, the CDR3 is TGTGCCAGCAGCTTCCTCCAAGAGACCCAGTACTTC. Translation gives CASSFLQETQYF. V gene TRBV7-2 combines with J gene TRBJ2-5; D is unresolved. The CDR3 totals 12 residues. Germline lookup yields CDR1 SGHTA and CDR2 FQGNSA. V was pared by 3 bases and J by 1 base, with 3 bases between. Together with reference TRBV7-2 and TRBJ2-5, the CDR3 gives the full variable domain: GAGVSQSPSNKVTEKGKDVELRCDPISGHTALYWYRQSLGQGLEFLIYFQGNSAPDKSGLPSDRFSAERTGGSVSTLTIQRTQQEDSAVYLCASSFLQETQYFGPGTRLLVL.

J is TRBJ1-1 and V is TRBV11-2; D unclear. The CDR3 extends over 12 amino acids. The V end was cut by 0 bases, the J end by 4 bases, with 3 bases between. The germline V gene has CDR1 SGHAT and CDR2 FQNNGV. Here the CDR3 DNA reads TGTGCCAGCAGCTTAGATACCACTGAAGCTTTCTTT. It translates to CASSLDTTEAFF.

V and J are TRBV11-3 and TRBJ2-1, with TRBD2 matching 10 bases. CDR3 length: 19 amino acids. Germline assignment: CDR1 SGHNT and CDR2 YENEEA. Losses at the gene ends were 4 bases for V and 3 bases for J; bases not matched to a gene: 15. The CDR3 DNA follows: TGTGCCAGCAGCTCGATATTAGGGGGCCCTAGCGGGAGCTACAATGAGCAGTTCTTC. Translation gives CASSSILGGPSGSYNEQFF. Full variable domain (rest looked up from reference TRBV11-3 and TRBJ2-1): EAGVVQSPRYKIIEKKQPVAFWCNPISGHNTLYWYLQNLGQGPELLIRYENEEAVDDSQLPKDRFSAERLKGVDSTLKIQPAELGDSAVYLCASSSILGGPSGSYNEQFFGPGTRLTVL.

This clone came up a few times. V is TRBV6-1 and J is TRBJ1-1; D is perhaps TRBD1 (5 bases). The CDR3 totals 14 residues. Deletions cut 3 bases from V and 3 bases from J, with 11 bases between. CDR1 is MNHNS and CDR2 is SASEGT in the germline V gene. CDR3 protein: CASSDSGGDTEAFF. The CDR3 nucleotides are TGTGCCAGCAGTGATAGTGGGGGGGACACTGAAGCTTTCTTT.

The chain recombines TRBV6-1 with TRBJ2-1; D gene ambiguous. Trimming removed 8 bases from V and 2 bases from J, with 13 bases in between. This CDR3 spans 14 amino acids. CDR1 is MNHNS and CDR2 is SASEGT in the germline V gene. This chain's CDR3 is CASASPLPYNEQFF. The CDR3 region has the DNA TGTGCCAGCGCCTCCCCTTTGCCCTACAATGAGCAGTTCTTC.

The V and J genes are TRBV9 and TRBJ2-7, with TRBD1 identical over 8 bases. Germline loops: CDR1 SGDLS, CDR2 YYNGEE. The J segment lost 0 bases and the V segment lost 3 bases, leaving 5 bases of the junction unmatched. This CDR3 spans 15 amino acids. Here the CDR3 reads CASSGGQASSYEQYF. Here the CDR3 DNA reads TGTGCCAGCAGCGGGGGACAGGCGAGCTCCTACGAGCAGTACTTC. Supplemented by reference TRBV9 and TRBJ2-7, the full variable domain reads DSGVTQTPKHLITATGQRVTLRCSPRSGDLSVYWYQQSLDQGLQFLIQYYNGEERAKGNILERFSAQQFPDLHSELNLSSLELGDSALYFCASSGGQASSYEQYFGPGTRLTVT.